This is a list of T cell receptor beta chains from one sample in a study of a mutant IDH1 vaccine in newly diagnosed glioma. These receptors have no known antigen. Clones were read by immunoSEQ multiplex PCR, and TCRdb kept only the in-frame ones, dropping some. The repertoire includes about 38,000 clones, approximately 80% of them detected once, and roughly 5.5% sits in the top ten. The sample was PBMCs, taken from a glioma patient whose treatment included an IDH1 peptide vaccine. The receptors originated from a man aged 40-49 years with glioma. Each CDR3 is given with its conserved first and last residue. D genes are given only for firm matches. The listing skips clone size in some rows; elsewhere it reads once, few, many or a size class.

J gene: TRBJ1-2; V gene: TRBV5-1; D gene: .; clone size: .; CDR3 DNA: TGCGCCAGCAGCCCAGACTCAGAATATGGCTACACCTTC; CDR3 protein: CASSPDSEYGYTF
J gene: TRBJ2-5; V gene: TRBV10-3; D gene: TRBD1; clone size: .; CDR3 DNA: TGTGCCATCAGTGCCTCGACAGGGCAAGAGACCCAGTACTTC; CDR3 protein: CAISASTGQETQYF
J gene: TRBJ1-5; V gene: TRBV4-1; D gene: .; clone size: .; CDR3 DNA: TGCGCCAGCAGCCAAGAGCGGGGGGGCAATCAGCCCCAGCATTTT; CDR3 protein: CASSQERGGNQPQHF
J gene: TRBJ1-4; V gene: TRBV4-2; D gene: TRBD1; clone size: .; CDR3 DNA: TGTGCCAGCAGCCTTGCCCCCGGGACAGCTAATGAAAAACTGTTTTTT; CDR3 protein: CASSLAPGTANEKLFF
J gene: TRBJ1-1; V gene: TRBV29-1; D gene: TRBD1; clone size: .; CDR3 DNA: TGCAGCGCTTCGGGGGACAGGGGGACTGAAGCTTTCTTT; CDR3 protein: CSASGDRGTEAFF
J gene: TRBJ2-5; V gene: TRBV1; D gene: .; clone size: once; CDR3 DNA: TGCACCAGCAGCCAAGTGAGGGGGCTAGCGGGGAAGATGACACAAGAGACCCAGTACTTC; CDR3 protein: CTSSQVRGLAGKMTQETQYF
J gene: TRBJ2-1; V gene: TRBV2; D gene: TRBD2; clone size: .; CDR3 DNA: TGTGCCAGCAGGCCCCATGGCGGGGGAGGAAATGAGCAGTTCTTC; CDR3 protein: CASRPHGGGGNEQFF
J gene: TRBJ2-7; V gene: TRBV5-1; D gene: TRBD1; clone size: .; CDR3 DNA: TGCGCCAGCAGCTGGACAGGGGCCGAAACCTACGAGCAGTACTTC; CDR3 protein: CASSWTGAETYEQYF
J gene: TRBJ1-2; V gene: TRBV27; D gene: .; clone size: .; CDR3 DNA: TGTGCCAGCAGTAAATCGACCACTACTACGATTGGCTACACCTTC; CDR3 protein: CASSKSTTTTIGYTF
J gene: TRBJ1-5; V gene: TRBV6-6; D gene: .; clone size: .; CDR3 DNA: TGTGCCAGCAGTTACAGGGCGGCTAATAGCAATCAGCCCCAGCATTTT; CDR3 protein: CASSYRAANSNQPQHF
J gene: TRBJ1-1; V gene: TRBV10-3; D gene: .; clone size: .; CDR3 DNA: TGTGCCATCAGCCCACACCTAAACACTGAAGCTTTCTTT; CDR3 protein: CAISPHLNTEAFF
J gene: TRBJ1-4; V gene: TRBV7-9; D gene: TRBD1; clone size: few; CDR3 DNA: TGTGCCAGCAGCCCGCGCATGCAGGGGGAGGGTGAAAAACTGTTTTTT; CDR3 protein: CASSPRMQGEGEKLFF
J gene: TRBJ2-2; V gene: TRBV5-1; D gene: .; clone size: .; CDR3 DNA: TGCGCCAGCAGCTGGAATCCGGGAACGAACACCGGGGAGCTGTTTTTT; CDR3 protein: CASSWNPGTNTGELFF
J gene: TRBJ2-3; V gene: TRBV29-1; D gene: .; clone size: .; CDR3 DNA: TGCAGCGTTGAGGGCGTTCGCTCCGTCGGGGATACGCAGTATTTT; CDR3 protein: CSVEGVRSVGDTQYF
J gene: TRBJ1-6; V gene: TRBV10-3; D gene: .; clone size: few; CDR3 DNA: TGTGCCATCAGTGAAGAGGGCGGTAATTCACCCCTCCACTTT; CDR3 protein: CAISEEGGNSPLHF
J gene: TRBJ2-5; V gene: TRBV10-3; D gene: .; clone size: .; CDR3 DNA: TGTGCCATCAGCGGAATGGCTCAAGAGACCCAGTACTTC; CDR3 protein: CAISGMAQETQYF
J gene: TRBJ2-3; V gene: TRBV6-1; D gene: .; clone size: .; CDR3 DNA: TGTGCCAGCACAAGTGCGGGTAGCACAGATACGCAGTATTTT; CDR3 protein: CASTSAGSTDTQYF
J gene: TRBJ2-7; V gene: TRBV6-1; D gene: .; clone size: .; CDR3 DNA: TGTGCCAGCAGTGACCCAGGGAGTGGAGAGCAGTACTTC; CDR3 protein: CASSDPGSGEQYF
J gene: TRBJ1-5; V gene: TRBV29-1; D gene: .; clone size: few; CDR3 DNA: TGCAGCGTGGGGGGATGGGAGCAGCCCCAGCATTTT; CDR3 protein: CSVGGWEQPQHF
J gene: TRBJ1-4; V gene: TRBV7-9; D gene: .; clone size: few; CDR3 DNA: TGTGCCAGCAGCTTAGGGCCGGGAAAACTGTTTTTT; CDR3 protein: CASSLGPGKLFF
J gene: TRBJ2-7; V gene: TRBV11-3; D gene: TRBD2; clone size: .; CDR3 DNA: TGTGCCAGCAGCTCGGGAGGGACTAGCGTGGAGGGGCAGTACTTC; CDR3 protein: CASSSGGTSVEGQYF
J gene: TRBJ2-2; V gene: TRBV7-6; D gene: .; clone size: .; CDR3 DNA: TGTGCCAGCAGCAACAACCCGAGGACCGGGGAGCTGTTTTTT; CDR3 protein: CASSNNPRTGELFF
J gene: TRBJ1-5; V gene: TRBV7-9; D gene: .; clone size: few; CDR3 DNA: TGTGCCAGCAGTGGAGGGGGGGGCAATCAGCCCCAGCATTTT; CDR3 protein: CASSGGGGNQPQHF
J gene: TRBJ1-1; V gene: TRBV5-6; D gene: TRBD1; clone size: once; CDR3 DNA: TGTGCCAGCAGCGCAGGGGGCACTGAAGCTTTCTTT; CDR3 protein: CASSAGGTEAFF
J gene: TRBJ1-6; V gene: TRBV2; D gene: .; clone size: .; CDR3 DNA: TGTGCCAGCAGTGAAACGGCACAGCAGGATTCACCCCTCCACTTT; CDR3 protein: CASSETAQQDSPLHF
J gene: TRBJ2-2; V gene: TRBV29-1; D gene: TRBD1; clone size: .; CDR3 DNA: TGCAGCGTAAAGACAGGGCGAACCGGGGAGCTGTTTTTT; CDR3 protein: CSVKTGRTGELFF
J gene: TRBJ2-5; V gene: TRBV30; D gene: TRBD1; clone size: .; CDR3 DNA: TGTGCCTGGGCCCGGGACAGGGGAAGGGAGACCCAGTACTTC; CDR3 protein: CAWARDRGRETQYF
J gene: TRBJ1-2; V gene: TRBV18; D gene: TRBD1; clone size: .; CDR3 DNA: TGTGCCAGCTCACCACCGGACAGGGCGGGCTACACCTTC; CDR3 protein: CASSPPDRAGYTF
J gene: TRBJ1-6; V gene: TRBV2; D gene: .; clone size: few; CDR3 DNA: TGTGCCAGCAGTGAAGCGCTAGGAGGAGGTTCACCCCTCCACTTT; CDR3 protein: CASSEALGGGSPLHF
J gene: TRBJ1-6; V gene: TRBV11-1; D gene: .; clone size: .; CDR3 DNA: TGTGCCAGCAGCCCACAGGACTCCTATAATTCACCCCTCCACTTT; CDR3 protein: CASSPQDSYNSPLHF
J gene: TRBJ1-1; V gene: TRBV6-1; D gene: .; clone size: .; CDR3 DNA: TGTGCCAGCAGATACAGGGCCACTGAAGCTTTCTTT; CDR3 protein: CASRYRATEAFF
J gene: TRBJ2-1; V gene: TRBV29-1; D gene: TRBD2; clone size: .; CDR3 DNA: TGCAGCTCAATGGGGGGGACCGGCTCCTACAATGAGCAGTTCTTC; CDR3 protein: CSSMGGTGSYNEQFF
J gene: TRBJ1-2; V gene: TRBV19; D gene: .; clone size: .; CDR3 DNA: TGTGCCAGTAGGGGACCTGGCTACACCTTC; CDR3 protein: CASRGPGYTF
J gene: TRBJ2-1; V gene: TRBV5-1; D gene: TRBD2; clone size: .; CDR3 DNA: TGCGCCAGCAGCTTGGCGGGACTAGCGGGGGGGGTCTACAATGAGCAGTTCTTC; CDR3 protein: CASSLAGLAGGVYNEQFF
J gene: TRBJ2-7; V gene: TRBV2; D gene: TRBD2; clone size: .; CDR3 DNA: TGTGCTTTCGGGGGGGCCTACGAGCAGTACTTC; CDR3 protein: CAFGGAYEQYF
J gene: TRBJ1-6; V gene: TRBV15; D gene: .; clone size: few; CDR3 DNA: TGTGCCACCAGCAGAGATGGGCCAAATAATTCACCCCTCCACTTT; CDR3 protein: CATSRDGPNNSPLHF
J gene: TRBJ1-5; V gene: TRBV4-2; D gene: .; clone size: .; CDR3 DNA: TGTGCCAGCAGCATGCGGAAGGGGGATCAGCCCCAGCATTTT; CDR3 protein: CASSMRKGDQPQHF
J gene: TRBJ1-3; V gene: TRBV19; D gene: .; clone size: .; CDR3 DNA: TGTGCCAGTAGTATCCGGGGGGCGAAAGGAAACACCATATATTTT; CDR3 protein: CASSIRGAKGNTIYF
J gene: TRBJ2-1; V gene: TRBV4-1; D gene: TRBD1; clone size: .; CDR3 DNA: TGCGCCAGCAGCCAAGATGGCGTCCCGGGGACAGGGAGCTCCTACAATGAGCAGTTCTTC; CDR3 protein: CASSQDGVPGTGSSYNEQFF
J gene: TRBJ2-2; V gene: TRBV6-6; D gene: .; clone size: .; CDR3 DNA: TGTGCCAGCAGTTCGGGGATCCCCGGGGAGCTGTTTTTT; CDR3 protein: CASSSGIPGELFF
J gene: TRBJ1-2; V gene: TRBV6-1; D gene: TRBD1; clone size: .; CDR3 DNA: TGTGCCAGCAGTGAACTCCAAGACAGGGCGGCCTATGGCTACACCTTC; CDR3 protein: CASSELQDRAAYGYTF
J gene: TRBJ1-5; V gene: TRBV5-6; D gene: .; clone size: once; CDR3 DNA: TGTGCCAGCAGCTACTTTTCAGGGGACAATCAGCCCCAGCATTTT; CDR3 protein: CASSYFSGDNQPQHF